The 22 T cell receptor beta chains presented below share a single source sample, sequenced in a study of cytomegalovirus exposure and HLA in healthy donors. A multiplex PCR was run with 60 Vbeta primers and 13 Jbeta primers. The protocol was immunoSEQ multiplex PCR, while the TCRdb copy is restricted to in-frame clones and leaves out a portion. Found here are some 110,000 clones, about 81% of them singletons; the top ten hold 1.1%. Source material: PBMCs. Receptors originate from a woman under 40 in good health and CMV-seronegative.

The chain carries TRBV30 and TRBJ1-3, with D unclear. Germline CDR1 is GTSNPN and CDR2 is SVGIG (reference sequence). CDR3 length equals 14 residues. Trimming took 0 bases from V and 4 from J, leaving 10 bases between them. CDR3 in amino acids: CAWSVGSLGNTIYF. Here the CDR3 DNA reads TGTGCCTGGAGTGTTGGGAGTCTCGGAAACACCATATATTTT.

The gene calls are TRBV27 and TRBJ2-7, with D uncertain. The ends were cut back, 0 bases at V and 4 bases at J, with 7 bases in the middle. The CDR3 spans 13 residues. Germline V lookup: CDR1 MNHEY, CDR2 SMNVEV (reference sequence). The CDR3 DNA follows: TGTGCCAGCAGTTTATCCAGACTTTACGAGCAGTACTTC. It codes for CASSLSRLYEQYF.

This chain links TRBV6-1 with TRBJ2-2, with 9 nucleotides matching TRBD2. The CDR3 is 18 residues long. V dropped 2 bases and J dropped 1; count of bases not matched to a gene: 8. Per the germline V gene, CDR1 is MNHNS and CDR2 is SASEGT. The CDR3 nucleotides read TGTGCCAGCAGTGAATCCCTATTGACTAGCGGGAACACCGGGGAGCTGTTTTTT. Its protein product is CASSESLLTSGNTGELFF.

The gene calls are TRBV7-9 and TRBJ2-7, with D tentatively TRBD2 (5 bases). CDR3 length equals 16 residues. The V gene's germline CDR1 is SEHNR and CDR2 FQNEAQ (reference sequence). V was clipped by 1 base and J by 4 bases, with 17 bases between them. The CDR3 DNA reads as TGTGCCAGCAGCTTAGTTACGGGGTACTCAAGATACGAGCAGTACTTC. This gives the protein CASSLVTGYSRYEQYF.

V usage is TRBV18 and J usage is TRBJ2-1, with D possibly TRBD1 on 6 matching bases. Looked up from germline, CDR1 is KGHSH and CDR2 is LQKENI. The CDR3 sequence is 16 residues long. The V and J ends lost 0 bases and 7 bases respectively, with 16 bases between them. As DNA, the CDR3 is TGTGCCAGCTCACCACCGGGCGTGGGGACAAGAAATGAGCAGTTCTTC. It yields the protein CASSPPGVGTRNEQFF. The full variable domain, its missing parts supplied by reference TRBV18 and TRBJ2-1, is NAGVMQNPRHLVRRRGQEARLRCSPMKGHSHVYWYRQLPEEGLKFMVYLQKENIIDESGMPKERFSAEFPKEGPSILRIQQVVRGDSAAYFCASSPPGVGTRNEQFFGPGTRLTVL.

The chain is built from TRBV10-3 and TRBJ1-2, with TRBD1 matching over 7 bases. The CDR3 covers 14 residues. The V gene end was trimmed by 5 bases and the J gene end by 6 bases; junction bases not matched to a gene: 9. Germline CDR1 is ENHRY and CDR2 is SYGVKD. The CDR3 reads CAISSRQGRDGYTF. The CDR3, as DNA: TGTGCCATCAGTTCCCGACAGGGACGAGATGGCTACACCTTC.

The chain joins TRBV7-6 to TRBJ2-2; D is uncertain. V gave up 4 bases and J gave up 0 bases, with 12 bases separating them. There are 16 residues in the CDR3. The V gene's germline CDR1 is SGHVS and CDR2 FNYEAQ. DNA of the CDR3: TGTGCCAGCAGCTCCCCTCGCAGGCCGAACACCGGGGAGCTGTTTTTT. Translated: CASSSPRRPNTGELFF.

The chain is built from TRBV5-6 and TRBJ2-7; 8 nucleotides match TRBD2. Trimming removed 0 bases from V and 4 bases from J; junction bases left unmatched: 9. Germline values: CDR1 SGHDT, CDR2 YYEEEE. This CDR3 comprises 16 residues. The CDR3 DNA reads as TGTGCCAGCAGCTTGGTGCTAGCGGGTGCTGGGTACGAGCAGTACTTC. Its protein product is CASSLVLAGAGYEQYF.

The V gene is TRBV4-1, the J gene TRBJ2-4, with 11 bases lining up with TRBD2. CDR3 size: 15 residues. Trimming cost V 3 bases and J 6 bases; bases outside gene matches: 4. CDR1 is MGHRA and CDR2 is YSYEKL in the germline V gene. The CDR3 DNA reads TGCGCCAGCAGCCAGCCTAGCGGGGGGTCAAACATTCAGTACTTC. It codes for CASSQPSGGSNIQYF.

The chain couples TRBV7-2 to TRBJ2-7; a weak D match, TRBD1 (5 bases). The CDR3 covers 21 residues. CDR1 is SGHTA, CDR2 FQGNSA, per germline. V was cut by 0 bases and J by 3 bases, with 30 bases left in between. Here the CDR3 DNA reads TGTGCCAGCAGCTTAGCCCCTACAGGATCGCCCGCCCTTCCCCCCTTCTACGAGCAGTACTTC. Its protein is CASSLAPTGSPALPPFYEQYF.

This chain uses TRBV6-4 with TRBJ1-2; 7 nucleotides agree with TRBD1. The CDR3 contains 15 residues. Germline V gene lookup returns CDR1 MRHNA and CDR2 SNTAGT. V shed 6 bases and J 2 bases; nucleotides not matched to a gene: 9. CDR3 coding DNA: TGTGCCAGCAGCGCGAACAGGGGACCCAACTATGGCTACACCTTC. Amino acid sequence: CASSANRGPNYGYTF.

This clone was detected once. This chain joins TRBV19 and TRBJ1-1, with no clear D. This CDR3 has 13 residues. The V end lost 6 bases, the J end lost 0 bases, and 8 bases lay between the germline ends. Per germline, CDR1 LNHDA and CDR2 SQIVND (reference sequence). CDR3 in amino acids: CASSTYLNTEAFF. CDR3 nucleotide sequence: TGTGCCAGTAGCACCTACTTGAACACTGAAGCTTTCTTT. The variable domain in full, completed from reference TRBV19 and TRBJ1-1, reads DGGITQSPKYLFRKEGQNVTLSCEQNLNHDAMYWYRQDPGQGLRLIYYSQIVNDFQKGDIAEGYSVSREKKESFPLTVTSAQKNPTAFYLCASSTYLNTEAFFGQGTRLTVV.

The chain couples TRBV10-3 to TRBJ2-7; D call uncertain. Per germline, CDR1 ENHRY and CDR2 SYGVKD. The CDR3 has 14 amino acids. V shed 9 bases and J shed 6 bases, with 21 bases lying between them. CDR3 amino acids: CAITAVRFLGEQYF. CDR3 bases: TGTGCCATAACGGCGGTCCGGTTCCTCGGCGAGCAGTACTTC.

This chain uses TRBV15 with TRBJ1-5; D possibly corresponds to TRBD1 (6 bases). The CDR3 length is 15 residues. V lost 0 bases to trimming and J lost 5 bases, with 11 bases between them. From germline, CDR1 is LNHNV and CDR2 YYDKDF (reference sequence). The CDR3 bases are TGTGCCACCAGCAGAGACAGGGGCTACTATCAGCCCCAGCATTTT. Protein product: CATSRDRGYYQPQHF. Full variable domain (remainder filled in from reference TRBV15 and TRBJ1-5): DAMVIQNPRYQVTQFGKPVTLSCSQTLNHNVMYWYQQKSSQAPKLLFHYYDKDFNNEADTPDNFQSRRPNTSFCFLDIRSPGLGDTAMYLCATSRDRGYYQPQHFGDGTRLSIL.

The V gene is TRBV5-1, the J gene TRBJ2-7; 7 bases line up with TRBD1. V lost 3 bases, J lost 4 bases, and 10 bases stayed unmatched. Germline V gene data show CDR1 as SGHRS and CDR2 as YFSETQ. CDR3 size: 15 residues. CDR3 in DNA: TGCGCCAGCAGCTACGGCAGAGGGGGCGGGTACGAGCAGTACTTC. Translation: CASSYGRGGGYEQYF. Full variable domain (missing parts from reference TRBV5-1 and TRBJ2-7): KAGVTQTPRYLIKTRGQQVTLSCSPISGHRSVSWYQQTPGQGLQFLFEYFSETQRNKGNFPGRFSGRQFSNSRSEMNVSTLELGDSALYLCASSYGRGGGYEQYFGPGTRLTVT.

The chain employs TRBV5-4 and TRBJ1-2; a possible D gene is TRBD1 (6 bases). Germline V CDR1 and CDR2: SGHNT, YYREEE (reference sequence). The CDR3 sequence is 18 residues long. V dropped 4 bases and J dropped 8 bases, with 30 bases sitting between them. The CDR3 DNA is TGTGCCAGCAGCATTGGTCGTGTTCGGGGGGCCACAGGCCCCGGCTACACCTTC. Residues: CASSIGRVRGATGPGYTF. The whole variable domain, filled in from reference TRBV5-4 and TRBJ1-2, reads ETGVTQSPTHLIKTRGQQVTLRCSSQSGHNTVSWYQQALGQGPQFIFQYYREEENGRGNFPPRFSGLQFPNYSSELNVNALELDDSALYLCASSIGRVRGATGPGYTFGSGTRLTVV.

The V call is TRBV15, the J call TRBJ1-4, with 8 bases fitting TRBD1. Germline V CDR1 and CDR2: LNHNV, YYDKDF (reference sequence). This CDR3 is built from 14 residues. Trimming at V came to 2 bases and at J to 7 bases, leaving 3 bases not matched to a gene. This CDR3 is CATSRQGAREKLFF. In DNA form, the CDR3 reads TGTGCCACCAGCAGACAGGGGGCTCGTGAAAAACTGTTTTTT.

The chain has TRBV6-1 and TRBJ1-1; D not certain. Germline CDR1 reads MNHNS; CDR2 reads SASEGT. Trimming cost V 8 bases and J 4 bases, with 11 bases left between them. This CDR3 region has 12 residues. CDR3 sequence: CASGREGTEAFF. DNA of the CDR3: TGTGCCAGCGGGAGGGAGGGCACTGAAGCTTTCTTT.

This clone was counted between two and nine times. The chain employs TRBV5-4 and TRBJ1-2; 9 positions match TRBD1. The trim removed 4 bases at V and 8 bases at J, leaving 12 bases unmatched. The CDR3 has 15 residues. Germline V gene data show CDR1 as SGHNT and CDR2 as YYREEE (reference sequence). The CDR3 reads CASSPPLGTGFGYTF. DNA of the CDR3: TGTGCCAGCAGCCCCCCTTTAGGGACAGGGTTCGGCTACACCTTC. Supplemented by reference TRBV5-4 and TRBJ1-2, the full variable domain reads ETGVTQSPTHLIKTRGQQVTLRCSSQSGHNTVSWYQQALGQGPQFIFQYYREEENGRGNFPPRFSGLQFPNYSSELNVNALELDDSALYLCASSPPLGTGFGYTFGSGTRLTVV.

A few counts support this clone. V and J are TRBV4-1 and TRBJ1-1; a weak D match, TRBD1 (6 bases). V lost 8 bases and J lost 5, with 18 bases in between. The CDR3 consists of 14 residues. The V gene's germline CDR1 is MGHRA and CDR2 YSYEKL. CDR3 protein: CASRGGVGWTEAFF. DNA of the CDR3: TGCGCCAGCCGAGGGGGAGTTGGGTGGACTGAAGCTTTCTTT.

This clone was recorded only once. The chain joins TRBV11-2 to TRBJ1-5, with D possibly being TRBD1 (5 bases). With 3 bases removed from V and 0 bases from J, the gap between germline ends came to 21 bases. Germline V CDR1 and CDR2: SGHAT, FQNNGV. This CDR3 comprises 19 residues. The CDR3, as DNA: TGTGCCAGCAGCTTCCCCAAATGGGGGGAGCATTATAGCAATCAGCCCCAGCATTTT. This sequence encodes CASSFPKWGEHYSNQPQHF. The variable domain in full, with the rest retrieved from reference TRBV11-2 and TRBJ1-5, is EAGVAQSPRYKIIEKRQSVAFWCNPISGHATLYWYQQILGQGPKLLIQFQNNGVVDDSQLPKDRFSAERLKGVDSTLKIQPAKLEDSAVYLCASSFPKWGEHYSNQPQHFGDGTRLSIL.

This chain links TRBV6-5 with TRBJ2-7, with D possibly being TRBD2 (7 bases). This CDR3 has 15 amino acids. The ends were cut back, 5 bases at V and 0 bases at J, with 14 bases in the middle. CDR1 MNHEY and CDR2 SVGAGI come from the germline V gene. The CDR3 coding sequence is TGTGCCAGCAGTCGTTCAAGGGGGGGCTCCTACGAGCAGTACTTC. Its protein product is CASSRSRGGSYEQYF.